The clone carrying this T cell receptor beta chain was seen a single time. Profiled with immunoSEQ multiplex PCR; TCRdb holds only in-frame clones, not every one. The sample lists a few million clones; roughly 92% were seen once. This sample stems from a study of shared clonotypes between healthy human individuals. Sequenced input: naive CD4+ T cells from PBMCs. Subset reported: CD45RA+ positively selected. This receptor was identified in a young man in good health. Some clones in this sample may be carry-over from other donors' samples.

Here the CDR3 reads CANPLPASSGANVLTF. The CDR3 DNA reads TGCGCCAACCCTTTGCCGGCTAGCTCTGGGGCCAACGTCCTGACTTTC. This chain connects TRBV5-1 to TRBJ2-6, with D unresolved. This CDR3 has 16 residues. Germline-derived CDR1 and CDR2 are SGHRS and YFSETQ. V lost 9 bases and J 0 bases, leaving 16 bases between the germline ends.